Listed below are T cell receptor beta chains from one sample, sequenced in a study of Ad26.COV2.S vaccination and SARS-CoV-2 variants. Here immunoSEQ multiplex PCR was the method, and the copy in TCRdb shows in-frame clones only, minus some. The sample carries some 410,000 clones, about 92% recorded once. Here the sequenced sample was peripheral blood, taken in a trial of Ad26.COV2.S vaccine versus placebo. These TCRs come from a person between 18 and 65 years old who received the Ad26.COV2.S COVID-19 vaccine or a placebo. Both conserved end residues are trimmed from each CDR3. Each record gives: clone size, J gene, V gene, CDR3 protein. Rows may omit the clone size; those that give it use once, few, many or a size class.

>-|TRBJ1-2|TRBV4-3
ASSQGQVDYGYT
>-|TRBJ2-7|TRBV7-9
ATGPQTYEQY
>-|TRBJ1-5|TRBV7-2
ASSSDSNQPQH
>-|TRBJ2-1|TRBV27
ASSSMSNEQF
>-|TRBJ2-6|TRBV5-1
ASSLAVDSPLRAGANVLT
>-|TRBJ1-4|TRBV27
ASRLTGLGEKLF
>-|TRBJ2-1|TRBV4-1
ASSQGSAGGSEQF
>-|TRBJ1-1|TRBV28
ASSLSILTEAF
>-|TRBJ2-7|TRBV6-5
ASRLTGRTYEQY
>-|TRBJ2-5|TRBV15
ATSRIQAETQY
>-|TRBJ1-1|TRBV19
ASSISEWNTEAF
>-|TRBJ2-1|TRBV3-1/TRBV3-2
ASSQGEQF
>few|TRBJ1-3|TRBV5-1
ASSLDSRVWSGNTIY
>-|TRBJ2-1|TRBV15
ATSRDRGVYNEQF
>-|TRBJ2-5|TRBV5-1
ASSTGGLVRGRETQY
>once|TRBJ2-7|TRBV19
ASSPSGGVDEQY
>once|TRBJ1-2|TRBV28
ASSLSAGLSYGYT
>-|TRBJ2-1|TRBV6-5
ASNPIRSSYNEQF
>-|TRBJ2-1|TRBV6-2/TRBV6-3
ASSYNQVTYNEQF
>-|TRBJ1-4|TRBV9
ASSPPPATNEKLF
>-|TRBJ2-7|TRBV9
ASSVVIPKRGDDLDYEQY
>-|TRBJ2-5|TRBV28
ASSDRDRAETQY
>-|TRBJ2-1|TRBV9
ASSSGRGSYNEQF
>once|TRBJ1-4|TRBV30
ACWGEKLF
>-|TRBJ2-7|TRBV5-1
ASSSGAPPYEQY
>-|TRBJ1-2|TRBV7-2
ASSFVWSARRGLNGYT
>-|TRBJ2-3|TRBV5-1
ASSLGVGFTDTQY
>-|TRBJ1-5|TRBV14
ASSQGNQPQH
>-|TRBJ1-1|TRBV12-5
ASGLVIVGLGFGTEAF
>-|TRBJ1-5|TRBV4-3
ASSQDFRVRGNQPQH
>-|TRBJ2-1|TRBV27
ASSPLTVQGYNEQF
>once|TRBJ1-6|TRBV28
ASSAASRPLH
>-|TRBJ2-2|TRBV9
ASSLGRRTTTGELF
>once|TRBJ2-7|TRBV25-1
ASSEGQLLSYEQY
>-|TRBJ2-5|TRBV7-8
ASSLGGGRYQETQY
>-|TRBJ2-1|TRBV5-1
ASTSTGHYNEQF
>-|TRBJ1-5|TRBV6-2/TRBV6-3
ASSYGGFGNQPQH
>-|TRBJ2-7|TRBV24-1
ATSDSGTGGPYEQY
>few|TRBJ1-3|TRBV7-2
ASRTNSGNTIY
>-|TRBJ2-6|TRBV4-3
ASSPQNSGANVLT
>-|TRBJ2-3|TRBV7-2
ASSQTGGAGTDTQY
>-|TRBJ2-1|TRBV7-2
ASSPRGGGLSYNEQF
>-|TRBJ2-1|TRBV6-2/TRBV6-3
ASSYGTSGDNEQF
>-|TRBJ2-1|TRBV11-2
ASSLGLYNNEQF
>-|TRBJ2-3|TRBV5-1
ASSLSRAWGDTQY
>-|TRBJ1-5|TRBV9
ASSVGGGFNQPQH
>-|TRBJ2-7|TRBV11-2
ASSDPGPRAYEQY
>-|TRBJ2-3|TRBV5-1
ASSTLTGFRDTQY